These 27 T cell receptor beta chains came from one sample sequenced in a study of blood T cell repertoires in COVID-19. The assay was immunoSEQ multiplex PCR, and TCRdb's table has in-frame clones only and misses some. The sample shows some 150,000 clones, 81% of them seen only once. The sequenced sample was peripheral blood. Receptors originate from a human donor with acute or convalescent COVID-19. The donor label of this sample is uncertain.

This sequence joins TRBV5-4 and TRBJ1-1, with D possibly TRBD1 on 6 matching bases. With 3 bases removed from V and 1 base from J, the gap between germline ends came to 13 bases. CDR1 and CDR2 (germline): SGHNT, YYREEE (reference sequence). The CDR3 is 15 amino acids. CDR3 coding DNA: TGTGCCAGCAGCTCTAGCCAGGGGCCGAACACTGAAGCTTTCTTT. Translating it yields CASSSSQGPNTEAFF.

On this clone: Other DNA sequences in the sample encode the same CDR3. The chain recombines TRBV11-2 with TRBJ1-2; D is possibly TRBD1 (6 bases). Germline-derived CDR1 and CDR2 are SGHAT and FQNNGV. V was shortened by 5 bases and J by 0 bases, with 10 bases between the two germline ends. The CDR3 has 14 residues. CDR3 sequence reads: CASSSYRANYGYTF. Written as DNA, the CDR3 is TGTGCCAGCAGCAGCTACAGGGCTAACTATGGCTACACCTTC.

Only a few counts were recorded for this clone. The CDR3 sequence: CAWSAGVGGSYTF. The DNA for the CDR3 is TGTGCCTGGAGCGCCGGGGTCGGGGGAAGCTACACCTTC. J is TRBJ1-2 and V is TRBV30, with TRBD1 as a possible D gene (5 bases). The CDR3 covers 13 residues. V was clipped by 3 bases and J by 9 bases, with 17 bases between them. Germline assignment: CDR1 GTSNPN and CDR2 SVGIG (reference sequence).

The genes are TRBV7-9 and TRBJ1-1, with D possibly TRBD1 on 6 matching bases. Germline CDR1 SEHNR, CDR2 FQNEAQ (reference sequence). The CDR3 has 14 residues. The ends were cut back, 1 base at V and 4 bases at J, with 10 bases in the middle. This CDR3 reads CASSLGGQLTEAFF. As DNA, the CDR3 is TGTGCCAGCAGCTTAGGCGGACAGCTCACTGAAGCTTTCTTT.

This clone turned up a few times. This chain uses TRBV5-1 with TRBJ1-2; D unresolved. The ends were cut back, 3 bases at V and 5 bases at J, with 11 bases in the middle. Germline V lookup: CDR1 SGHRS, CDR2 YFSETQ. This CDR3 contains 13 residues. The CDR3 spells CASSSRTYYGYTF. The CDR3 DNA follows: TGCGCCAGCAGCTCCCGGACTTATTATGGCTACACCTTC.

This clone was recorded at least ten times. The chain is built from TRBV7-8 and TRBJ2-2, with D perhaps matching TRBD1 (7 bases). CDR1 and CDR2 from the germline V gene are SGHVS and FQNEAQ. V lost 5 bases and J 3 bases, leaving 16 bases between the germline ends. This CDR3 comprises 16 residues. The DNA of the CDR3 is TGTGCCAGCAGCCTAGGCAGGGGGGCCTACACCGGGGAGCTGTTTTTT. This gives the protein CASSLGRGAYTGELFF. Full variable domain (remainder filled in from reference TRBV7-8 and TRBJ2-2): GAGVSQSPRYKVAKRGQDVALRCDPISGHVSLFWYQQALGQGPEFLTYFQNEAQLDKSGLPSDRFFAERPEGSVSTLKIQRTQQEDSAVYLCASSLGRGAYTGELFFGEGSRLTVL.

V usage is TRBV4-2 and J usage is TRBJ2-4; the D is unclear. Germline-derived CDR1 and CDR2 are LGHNA and YNFKEQ. Trimming removed 4 bases from V and 9 bases from J, with 16 bases in between. The CDR3 loop spans 14 amino acids. The CDR3 DNA sequence: TGTGCCAGCAGCCCCGCAGGAACAGCAACCATTCAGTACTTC. Its protein is CASSPAGTATIQYF.

The chain uses TRBV6-5 and TRBJ2-3; D is perhaps TRBD2 (5 bases). Between the trimmed V and J ends, which lost 11 bases and 4 bases, there was a span of 13 bases. Germline V CDR1 and CDR2: MNHEY, SVGAGI. The CDR3 is 12 amino acids. The CDR3 DNA sequence: TGTGCCTCCGGGGTTCGACCAGATACGCAGTATTTT. Translated: CASGVRPDTQYF.

The chain combines TRBV5-1 with TRBJ1-2, with 7 bases lining up with TRBD1. Germline CDR1 reads SGHRS; CDR2 reads YFSETQ. The CDR3 totals 15 residues. V shed 0 bases and J 7 bases; nucleotides not matched to a gene: 9. CDR3 residues: CASSLARDSGSGYTF. The CDR3 DNA follows: TGCGCCAGCAGCTTGGCCAGGGACAGCGGGTCTGGCTACACCTTC.

This chain uses TRBV12-3 or TRBV12-4 with TRBJ1-2, with unresolved D. The CDR3 has 13 residues. V gave up 7 bases and J gave up 5 bases, with 14 bases separating them. The CDR3 here is CASTLGEGYGYTF. CDR3 nucleotides: TGTGCCAGCACCCTCGGGGAGGGTTATGGCTACACCTTC.

The CDR3 sequence is CASSSQTPSGELFF. DNA of the CDR3: TGTGCCAGCAGCTCCCAGACTCCGAGCGGGGAGCTGTTTTTT. The chain couples TRBV11-2 to TRBJ2-2; D is undetermined. With 4 bases removed from V and 7 bases from J, the gap between germline ends came to 13 bases. Germline CDR1 and CDR2: SGHAT and FQNNGV. The CDR3 length is 14 residues.

J is TRBJ1-5 and V is TRBV7-2; tentatively, D is TRBD1 (5 bases). Per the germline V gene, CDR1 is SGHTA and CDR2 is FQGNSA. The CDR3 consists of 14 residues. The V end lost 4 bases, the J end lost 5 bases, and 12 bases lay between the germline ends. In DNA, the CDR3 is TGTGCCAGCAGCTCTTTTGGGGACTATCAGCCCCAGCATTTT. Residues: CASSSFGDYQPQHF.

The chain employs TRBV6-5 and TRBJ1-1; possible D gene TRBD1, 6 bases. The V end was cut by 5 bases, the J end by 0 bases, with 13 bases between. The CDR3 is 15 amino acids. Germline loops: CDR1 MNHEY, CDR2 SVGAGI. The CDR3 loop reads CASSLGQTLNTEAFF. The DNA for the CDR3 is TGTGCCAGCAGTCTCGGACAGACCTTGAACACTGAAGCTTTCTTT.

In DNA form, the CDR3 reads TGTGCCAGCAGTGAAGGAATGGCGGCCTACGAGCAGTACGTC. It is translated as CASSEGMAAYEQYV. V usage is TRBV2 and J usage is TRBJ2-7, with D hard to call. The CDR3 spans 14 residues. V lost 1 base and J lost 2, with 9 bases in between. Germline V lookup: CDR1 SNHLY, CDR2 FYNNEI.

The chain is built from TRBV25-1 and TRBJ2-3; 7 bases fit TRBD1. Germline CDR1 is MGHDK and CDR2 is SYGVNS. V shed 5 bases and J 0 bases; nucleotides not matched to a gene: 5. The CDR3 is 15 amino acids. The CDR3 region is CASSRQGRSTDTQYF. Written as DNA, the CDR3 is TGTGCCAGCAGTAGACAGGGCCGGAGCACAGATACGCAGTATTTT.

This clone was picked up many times. The rearrangement joins TRBV19 to TRBJ1-3; no firm D call. Between the trimmed V and J ends, which lost 5 bases and 5 bases, there was a span of 16 bases. Germline loops: CDR1 LNHDA, CDR2 SQIVND (reference sequence). There are 15 residues in the CDR3. In DNA form, the CDR3 reads TGTGCCAGTAGTCCCCTCCGGACTCAAAGAAACACCATATATTTT. Its protein is CASSPLRTQRNTIYF.

The J gene is TRBJ2-2, the V gene TRBV7-9; 7 positions agree with TRBD2. The CDR3 runs 18 residues. With 2 bases clipped from V and 5 bases from J, the junction kept 14 bases outside the gene matches. Germline V lookup: CDR1 SEHNR, CDR2 FQNEAQ (reference sequence). Here the CDR3 DNA reads TGTGCCAGCAGCTTAAGCGAAGGCTCGGGGGGTAGGACCGGGGAGCTGTTTTTT. Its translation is CASSLSEGSGGRTGELFF.

The rearrangement joins TRBV2 to TRBJ2-7, with 7 positions matching TRBD1. Germline V lookup: CDR1 SNHLY, CDR2 FYNNEI. The CDR3 contains 16 residues. The J segment lost 4 bases and the V segment lost 2 bases, leaving 11 bases of the junction unmatched. The CDR3 sequence is CASSERGGFGNYEQYF. Here the CDR3 DNA reads TGTGCCAGCAGTGAACGAGGGGGCTTCGGGAATTACGAGCAGTACTTC.

The chain is built from TRBV6-5 and TRBJ2-1; D is perhaps TRBD1 (5 bases). Germline CDR1 reads MNHEY; CDR2 reads SVGAGI. The CDR3 runs 13 residues. Trimming shortened V by 2 bases and J by 6 bases, and 8 bases separated the two germline ends. The CDR3 region is CASSYGTGNEQFF. The CDR3 coding sequence is TGTGCCAGCAGTTACGGTACAGGCAATGAGCAGTTCTTC.

This clone was seen a single time. This rearrangement joins TRBV27 to TRBJ1-1; TRBD1 might be the D (6 bases). CDR3 length: 11 residues. CDR1 and CDR2 from the germline V gene are MNHEY and SMNVEV (reference sequence). Trimming pared 5 bases from V and 8 bases from J, leaving 9 bases between. The chain's CDR3 is CASSRGLEAFF. CDR3 coding DNA: TGTGCCAGCAGTAGGGGGTTGGAAGCTTTCTTT.

The genes are TRBV27 and TRBJ2-2; TRBD1 aligns across 11 bases. The length of the CDR3 is 17 residues. Losses at the gene ends were 3 bases for V and 2 bases for J; bases not matched to a gene: 5. CDR1 is MNHEY, CDR2 SMNVEV, per germline (reference sequence). The CDR3 loop reads CASSFWDRGGNTGELFF. CDR3 DNA: TGTGCCAGCAGTTTTTGGGACAGGGGGGGAAACACCGGGGAGCTGTTTTTT.

This clone was recorded only once. J is TRBJ2-7 and V is TRBV27; 9 nucleotides line up with TRBD1. Germline V CDR1 and CDR2: MNHEY, SMNVEV (reference sequence). This CDR3 contains 13 residues. V shed 3 bases and J 11 bases; nucleotides not matched to a gene: 8. The CDR3 here is CASSFWDREREYF. CDR3 DNA sequence: TGTGCCAGCAGTTTTTGGGACAGGGAGCGGGAGTACTTC.

This clone was picked up one time. The rearrangement joins TRBV30 to TRBJ2-7; 7 bases are a match to TRBD2. The V gene end was trimmed by 4 bases and the J gene end by 5 bases; junction bases not matched to a gene: 11. Germline values: CDR1 GTSNPN, CDR2 SVGIG (reference sequence). CDR3 length: 14 residues. DNA of the CDR3: TGTGCCTGGACCCGGACCTTGGGGGGGGACGAGCAGTACTTC. Amino acids: CAWTRTLGGDEQYF.

This rearrangement joins TRBV11-2 to TRBJ1-2; 7 bases match TRBD1. The ends lost 0 bases at V and 7 bases at J; junction bases unmatched: 5. Per germline, CDR1 SGHAT and CDR2 FQNNGV. The CDR3 extends over 14 amino acids. CDR3 DNA sequence: TGTGCCAGCAGCTTAGATGGGCCAGGGGGTGGCTACACCTTC. Translating gives CASSLDGPGGGYTF.

CDR3 DNA: TGTGCAAGTCGCCCACTCGAGAACACCGGGGAGCTGTTTTTT. It encodes CASRPLENTGELFF. V usage is TRBV12-2 and J usage is TRBJ2-2; the DNA was not used to check the table's D call, TRBD2. TRBV12-2 is designated a pseudogene. The CDR3 runs to 14 residues.

The chain has TRBV11-2 and TRBJ2-3; perhaps TRBD2 as D (5 bases). Germline V lookup: CDR1 SGHAT, CDR2 FQNNGV. The CDR3 has 16 residues. V lost 1 base and J lost 2, with 13 bases in between. The CDR3 DNA is TGTGCCAGCAGCTTAGGGGTCGGGATAAACACAGATACGCAGTATTTT. As protein: CASSLGVGINTDTQYF.

The rearrangement uses TRBV14 and TRBJ2-7, with D perhaps TRBD1 (6 bases). Trimming left V 5 bases short and J 4 bases short, with 12 bases between. In germline, CDR1 is SGHDN, CDR2 FVKESK. This CDR3 has 13 amino acids. In nucleotides, the CDR3 is TGTGCCAGCAGCTGGGGACACCTATACGAGCAGTACTTC. Its translation is CASSWGHLYEQYF.